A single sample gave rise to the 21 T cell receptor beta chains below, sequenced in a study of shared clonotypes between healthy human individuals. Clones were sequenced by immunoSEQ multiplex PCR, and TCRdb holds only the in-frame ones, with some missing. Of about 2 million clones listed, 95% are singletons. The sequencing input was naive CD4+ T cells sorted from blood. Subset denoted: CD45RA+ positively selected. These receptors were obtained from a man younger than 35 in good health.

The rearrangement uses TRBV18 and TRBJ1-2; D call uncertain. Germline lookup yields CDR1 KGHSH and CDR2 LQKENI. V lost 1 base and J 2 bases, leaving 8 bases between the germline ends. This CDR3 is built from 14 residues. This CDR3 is CASSPLQINYGYTF. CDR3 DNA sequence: TGTGCCAGCTCACCACTTCAAATAAACTATGGCTACACCTTC.

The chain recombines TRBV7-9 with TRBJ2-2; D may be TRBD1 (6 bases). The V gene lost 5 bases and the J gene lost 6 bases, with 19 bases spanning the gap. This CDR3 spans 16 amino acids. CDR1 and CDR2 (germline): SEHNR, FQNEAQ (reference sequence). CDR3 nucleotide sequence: TGTGCCAGCAGCGGTCGACTCACCGAGGGGGCCGGGGAGCTGTTTTTT. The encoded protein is CASSGRLTEGAGELFF.

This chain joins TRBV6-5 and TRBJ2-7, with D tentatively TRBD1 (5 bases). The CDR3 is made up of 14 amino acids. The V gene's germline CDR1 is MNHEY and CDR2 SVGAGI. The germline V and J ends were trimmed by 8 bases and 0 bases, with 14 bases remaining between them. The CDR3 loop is CASGRDFSSYEQYF. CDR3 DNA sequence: TGTGCCAGCGGCAGGGATTTCAGCTCCTACGAGCAGTACTTC.

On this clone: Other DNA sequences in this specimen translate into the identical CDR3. The CDR3 DNA follows: TGCAGTGCGCGAGAACAGGGGACCCAGCATTTT. Translated: CSAREQGTQHF. This chain joins TRBV20-1 and TRBJ1-5; the match to TRBD1 covers 7 bases. Losses at the gene ends were 6 bases for V and 11 bases for J; bases not matched to a gene: 7. The CDR3 sequence is 11 residues long. The germline V gene has CDR1 DFQATT and CDR2 SNEGSKA (reference sequence).

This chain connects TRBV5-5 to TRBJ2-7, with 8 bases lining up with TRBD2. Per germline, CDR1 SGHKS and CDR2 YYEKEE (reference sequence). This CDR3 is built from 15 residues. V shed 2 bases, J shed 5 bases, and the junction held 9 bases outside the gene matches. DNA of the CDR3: TGTGCCAGCAGCTTCAACGGGAGGGCCAGGGACGAGCAGTACTTC. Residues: CASSFNGRARDEQYF. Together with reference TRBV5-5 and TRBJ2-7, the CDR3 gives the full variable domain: DAGVTQSPTHLIKTRGQQVTLRCSPISGHKSVSWYQQVLGQGPQFIFQYYEKEERGRGNFPDRFSARQFPNYSSELNVNALLLGDSALYLCASSFNGRARDEQYFGPGTRLTVT.

The CDR3 DNA follows: TGTGCCAGCAGCTTGGCGCAGAGCAACACTGAAGCTTTCTTT. Amino acid sequence: CASSLAQSNTEAFF. The chain combines TRBV5-4 with TRBJ1-1; D unresolved. Trimming stripped 0 bases from V and 2 bases from J, with 8 bases between. The CDR3 spans 14 residues. Germline values: CDR1 SGHNT, CDR2 YYREEE (reference sequence).

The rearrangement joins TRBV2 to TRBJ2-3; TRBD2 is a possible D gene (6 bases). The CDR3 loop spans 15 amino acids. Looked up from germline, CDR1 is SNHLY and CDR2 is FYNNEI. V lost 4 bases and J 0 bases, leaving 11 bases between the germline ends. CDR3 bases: TGTGCCAGCAGTGCCGGAGGGATTAGCACAGATACGCAGTATTTT. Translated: CASSAGGISTDTQYF.

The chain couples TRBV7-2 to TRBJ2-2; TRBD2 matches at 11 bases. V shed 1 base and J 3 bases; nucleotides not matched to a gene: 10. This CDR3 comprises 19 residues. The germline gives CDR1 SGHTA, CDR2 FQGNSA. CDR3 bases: TGTGCCAGCAGCTTAGTTGATACTAGCGGGAGTTGGCACACCGGGGAGCTGTTTTTT. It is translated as CASSLVDTSGSWHTGELFF.

The CDR3 bases are TGCGCCAGCAGCCAAGATGGCCTTACCAATAATTCACCCCTCCACTTT. Translated, it gives CASSQDGLTNNSPLHF. The V and J genes are TRBV4-1 and TRBJ1-6; no firm D call. The CDR3 length is 16 residues. The germline CDR1 and CDR2 sequences are MGHRA and YSYEKL. V lost 0 bases, J lost 5 bases, and 11 bases lay in between.

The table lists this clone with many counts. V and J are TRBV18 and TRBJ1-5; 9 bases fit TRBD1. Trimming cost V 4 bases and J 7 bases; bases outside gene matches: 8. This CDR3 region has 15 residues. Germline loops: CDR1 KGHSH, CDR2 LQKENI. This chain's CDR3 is CASSHPGQGGQPQHF. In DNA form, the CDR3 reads TGTGCCAGCTCACACCCGGGACAGGGAGGACAGCCCCAGCATTTT.

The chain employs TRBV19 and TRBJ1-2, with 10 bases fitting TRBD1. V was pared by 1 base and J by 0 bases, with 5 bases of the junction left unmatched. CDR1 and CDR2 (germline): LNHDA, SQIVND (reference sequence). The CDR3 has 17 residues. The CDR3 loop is CASSIAGTGETNYGYTF. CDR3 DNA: TGTGCCAGTAGTATAGCCGGGACAGGGGAAACTAACTATGGCTACACCTTC.

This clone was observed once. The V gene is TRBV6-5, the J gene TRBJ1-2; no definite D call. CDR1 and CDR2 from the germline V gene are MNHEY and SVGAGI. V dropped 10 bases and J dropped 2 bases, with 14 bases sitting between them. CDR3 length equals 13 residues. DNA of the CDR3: TGTGCCACGACAAGGTTGGGGAACTATGGCTACACCTTC. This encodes CATTRLGNYGYTF.

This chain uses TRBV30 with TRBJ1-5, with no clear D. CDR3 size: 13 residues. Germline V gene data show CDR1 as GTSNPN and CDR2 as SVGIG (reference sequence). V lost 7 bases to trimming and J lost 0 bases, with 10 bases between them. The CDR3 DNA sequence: TGTGCCTTCCTAAAGGATAGCAATCAGCCCCAGCATTTT. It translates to CAFLKDSNQPQHF.

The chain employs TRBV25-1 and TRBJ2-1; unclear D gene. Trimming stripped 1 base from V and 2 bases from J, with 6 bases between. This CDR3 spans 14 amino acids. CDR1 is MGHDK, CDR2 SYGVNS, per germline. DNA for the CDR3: TGTGCCAGCAGTGAATGGGGAACCTACAATGAGCAGTTCTTC. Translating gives CASSEWGTYNEQFF. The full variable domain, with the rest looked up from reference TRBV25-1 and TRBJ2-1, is EADIYQTPRYLVIGTGKKITLECSQTMGHDKMYWYQQDPGMELHLIHYSYGVNSTEKGDLSSESTVSRIRTEHFPLTLESARPSHTSQYLCASSEWGTYNEQFFGPGTRLTVL.

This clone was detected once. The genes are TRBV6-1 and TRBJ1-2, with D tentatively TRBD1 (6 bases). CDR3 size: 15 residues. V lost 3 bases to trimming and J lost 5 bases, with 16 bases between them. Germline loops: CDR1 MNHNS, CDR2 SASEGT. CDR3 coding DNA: TGTGCCAGCAGTGACTCCCAGGGGAACGTATATGGCTACACCTTC. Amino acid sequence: CASSDSQGNVYGYTF.

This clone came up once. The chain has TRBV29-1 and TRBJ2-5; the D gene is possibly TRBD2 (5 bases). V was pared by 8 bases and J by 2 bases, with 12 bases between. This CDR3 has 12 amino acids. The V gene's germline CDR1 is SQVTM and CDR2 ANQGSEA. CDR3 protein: CSFGLAQETQYF. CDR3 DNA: TGCAGCTTTGGACTGGCGCAAGAGACCCAGTACTTC.

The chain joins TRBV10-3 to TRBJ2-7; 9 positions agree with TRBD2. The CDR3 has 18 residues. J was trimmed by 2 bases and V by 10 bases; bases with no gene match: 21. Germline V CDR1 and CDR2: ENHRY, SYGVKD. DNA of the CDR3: TGTGCCAGTCGGGGCGGGGACGATAGCGGGGGTTCTCCCTACGAGCAGTACTTC. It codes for CASRGGDDSGGSPYEQYF.

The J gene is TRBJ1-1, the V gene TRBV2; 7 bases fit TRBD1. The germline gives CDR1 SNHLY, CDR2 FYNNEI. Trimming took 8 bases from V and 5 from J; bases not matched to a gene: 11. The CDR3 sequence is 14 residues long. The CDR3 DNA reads TGTGCCAGCGGAAACAGGGGTGGCGGGACTGAAGCTTTCTTT. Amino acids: CASGNRGGGTEAFF.

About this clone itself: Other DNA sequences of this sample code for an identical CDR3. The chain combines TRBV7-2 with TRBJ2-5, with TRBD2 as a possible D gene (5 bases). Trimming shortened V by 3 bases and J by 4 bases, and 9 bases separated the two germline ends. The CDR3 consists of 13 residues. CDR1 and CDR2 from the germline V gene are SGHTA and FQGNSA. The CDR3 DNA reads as TGTGCCAGCAGCTTGCCTAGCAGAGAGACCCAGTACTTC. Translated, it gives CASSLPSRETQYF.

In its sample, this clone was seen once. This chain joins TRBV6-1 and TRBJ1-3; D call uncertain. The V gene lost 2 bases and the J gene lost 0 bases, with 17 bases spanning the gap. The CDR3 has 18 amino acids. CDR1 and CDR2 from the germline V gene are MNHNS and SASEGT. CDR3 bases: TGTGCCAGCAGTGAATTTGGGAACAGCCGGAGCTCTGGAAACACCATATATTTT. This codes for CASSEFGNSRSSGNTIYF.

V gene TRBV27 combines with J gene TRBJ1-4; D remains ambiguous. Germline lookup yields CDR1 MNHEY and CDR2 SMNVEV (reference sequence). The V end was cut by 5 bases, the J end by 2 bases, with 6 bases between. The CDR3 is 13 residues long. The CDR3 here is CASSIATNEKLFF. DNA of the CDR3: TGTGCCAGCAGTATAGCTACTAATGAAAAACTGTTTTTT.